The T cell receptor beta chain described here comes from a study of shared clonotypes between healthy human individuals. Overall study results and limits: Clonotypes not shared had lower generation probabilities than those common to all four donors. Across a handful of donors, naive CD4 shared 5% to 6.5%, naive CD8 less than 4%, memory CD4 approximately 2.5%, memory CD8 about 0.38%.

The germline CDR1 and CDR2 sequences are SEHNR and FQNEAQ (reference sequence). The CDR3 has 12 residues. With 5 bases clipped from V and 10 bases from J, the junction kept 4 bases outside the gene matches. Everyone who donated was a Caucasian adult who lived in Nashville, Tennessee. Partitioning of CD4+ cells yielded a CD45RA+ naive subset and a CD45RA-negative memory subset. Repertoires were generated with immunoSEQ multiplex PCR, while TCRdb's copy carries only in-frame clones and drops some. The sample shows around 720,000 clones, about 80% of them seen only once. Worth noting for this clone: Antigen: not known.

Sequenced input: memory CD4+ T cells sorted from blood. Subset here: CD45RA-negative fraction. This TCR derives from a woman aged 25 to 39 in good health. The V call is TRBV7-9, the J call TRBJ1-2, with 10 bases that match TRBD1. The CDR3 coding sequence is TGTGCCAGCAGCCGACAGGGGGCCACCTACACCTTC. Its translation: CASSRQGATYTF.